Each of the 8 T cell receptor beta chains below was sequenced from the same sample in a study of T cells expressing NK-cell markers. TCRdb reanalyzed the 5' RACE reads and collapses them to one entry per CDR3 protein, without DNA. Its clone listing holds 200,000 to 300,000 distinct CDR3 sequences. Material: blood T cells: a sorted CD56 or NKG2C T cell subset, CD4+ or CD8+ T cells, or bulk PBMC T cells (not recorded which). The receptors were gathered from a woman aged 18-69 years in good health.

The chain has TRBV7-9 and TRBJ1-3. Germline V gene lookup returns CDR1 SEHNR and CDR2 FQNEAQ (reference sequence). This CDR3 is 14 amino acids long. The CDR3 sequence is CASRPDSSGNTIYF.

The chain has TRBV2 and TRBJ2-3; there is no DNA to check the TCRdb D call of TRBD2. This CDR3 spans 17 amino acids. Germline CDR1 is SNHLY and CDR2 is FYNNEI. The CDR3 spells CASSPIVLGPRTDTQYF. Full variable domain (missing parts from reference TRBV2 and TRBJ2-3): EPEVTQTPSHQVTQMGQEVILRCVPISNHLYFYWYRQILGQKVEFLVSFYNNEISEKSEIFDDQFSVERPDGSNFTLKIRSTKLEDSAMYFCASSPIVLGPRTDTQYFGPGTRLTVL.

The V gene is TRBV5-6, the J gene TRBJ2-2; the TRBD1 assignment by TCRdb is unverifiable without DNA. Germline CDR1 and CDR2: SGHDT and YYEEEE. The CDR3 is 18 amino acids. The CDR3 reads CASSLGPTRQGRTGELFF. The full variable domain, its missing parts supplied by reference TRBV5-6 and TRBJ2-2, is DAGVTQSPTHLIKTRGQQVTLRCSPKSGHDTVSWYQQALGQGPQFIFQYYEEEERQRGNFPDRFSGHQFPNYSSELNVNALLLGDSALYLCASSLGPTRQGRTGELFFGEGSRLTVL.

CDR3: CASSLSANLRTEAFF. The chain uses TRBV27 and TRBJ1-1. The CDR3 contains 15 residues. Germline CDR1 MNHEY, CDR2 SMNVEV (reference sequence).

The chain couples TRBV29-1 to TRBJ1-1. The CDR3 runs to 14 residues. Germline V CDR1 and CDR2: SQVTM, ANQGSEA. The CDR3 sequence is CSAGGKAMNTEAFF.

J is TRBJ1-1 and V is TRBV18; TCRdb's assignment of TRBD1 cannot be checked, as there is no DNA. CDR1 and CDR2 from the germline V gene are KGHSH and LQKENI. This CDR3 is 13 amino acids long. The CDR3 loop reads CASSTGQNTEAFF.

The gene calls are TRBV5-1 and TRBJ2-1; with no DNA, the TCRdb D assignment of TRBD1 cannot be verified. Per germline, CDR1 SGHRS and CDR2 YFSETQ. This CDR3 is built from 16 residues. This CDR3 is CASSIRRDRSPVEQFF.

The genes are TRBV7-2 and TRBJ1-3. In germline, CDR1 is SGHTA, CDR2 FQGNSA. CDR3 length equals 15 residues. The CDR3 sequence is CASSLGTTLRDTIYF.